Listed below are T cell receptor beta chains from one sample, sequenced in a study of vaccination effects on CD4 cells after COVID-19. The antigens for these receptors are not known. The method was immunoSEQ multiplex PCR; TCRdb's version includes in-frame clones alone and lacks a portion of them. The table has tens of thousands of clones, over 65% seen once. The material was CD4+ T cells from PBMCs cultured without peptide, obtained before COVID-19 vaccination. The receptors here all came from a human donor who received a COVID-19 vaccine. Both conserved end residues are part of each CDR3. Fields, in order: CDR3 length, J gene, V gene, D gene, clone size, CDR3 DNA, CDR3 protein. The D gene is left open where the match is weak. Only part of the rows carry a size: once, few, many, or a class if the clone is expanded.

cdr3_length: 14; j_call: TRBJ2-1; v_call: TRBV6-2/TRBV6-3; d_call: -; clone_size: -; cdr3_nt: TGTGCCAGCACCCCCCTGGCCCTCTACAATGAGCAGTTCTTC; cdr3_aa: CASTPLALYNEQFF
cdr3_length: 15; j_call: TRBJ2-2; v_call: TRBV19; d_call: -; clone_size: -; cdr3_nt: TGTGCCAGTAGTGACCCGGGACTGAACACCGGGGAGCTGTTTTTT; cdr3_aa: CASSDPGLNTGELFF
cdr3_length: 15; j_call: TRBJ2-3; v_call: TRBV29-1; d_call: TRBD1; clone_size: -; cdr3_nt: TGCAGCGTTGAAGGTCAGGGGGCGAGGCTCGATACGCAGTATTTT; cdr3_aa: CSVEGQGARLDTQYF
cdr3_length: 16; j_call: TRBJ2-1; v_call: TRBV18; d_call: TRBD2; clone_size: -; cdr3_nt: TGTGCCAGCTCATTTAATAGCGGGTTCTCCTACAATGAGCAGTTCTTC; cdr3_aa: CASSFNSGFSYNEQFF
cdr3_length: 14; j_call: TRBJ1-5; v_call: TRBV5-5; d_call: TRBD1; clone_size: -; cdr3_nt: TGTGCCAGCAGCGAGACAGGGGACTATCAGCCCCAGCATTTT; cdr3_aa: CASSETGDYQPQHF
cdr3_length: 14; j_call: TRBJ1-1; v_call: TRBV5-4; d_call: -; clone_size: few; cdr3_nt: TGTGCCAGCAGCTTGGAAATCTGGAACACTGAAGCTTTCTTT; cdr3_aa: CASSLEIWNTEAFF
cdr3_length: 15; j_call: TRBJ2-2; v_call: TRBV6-5; d_call: TRBD1; clone_size: -; cdr3_nt: TGTGCCAGCAGTTACGACAGGGGGGACACCGGGGAGCTGTTTTTT; cdr3_aa: CASSYDRGDTGELFF
cdr3_length: 14; j_call: TRBJ2-5; v_call: TRBV5-8; d_call: TRBD1; clone_size: -; cdr3_nt: TGTGCCAGCAGTCCCGGGACAGGGGATGTGACCCAGTACTTC; cdr3_aa: CASSPGTGDVTQYF
cdr3_length: 16; j_call: TRBJ1-4; v_call: TRBV5-1; d_call: -; clone_size: -; cdr3_nt: TGCGCCAGCAGCTTGGCCAAAGGGGGGTCGGGTGAAAAACTGTTTTTT; cdr3_aa: CASSLAKGGSGEKLFF
cdr3_length: 17; j_call: TRBJ2-3; v_call: TRBV5-1; d_call: TRBD1; clone_size: -; cdr3_nt: TGCGCCAGCAGCTTGCGAGGGACAGGACCAGAGCCGGATACGCAGTATTTT; cdr3_aa: CASSLRGTGPEPDTQYF
cdr3_length: 13; j_call: TRBJ2-1; v_call: TRBV7-2; d_call: -; clone_size: -; cdr3_nt: TGTGCCACAGCCCCCCCCTCTGTCTATGAGCAGTTCTTC; cdr3_aa: CATAPPSVYEQFF
cdr3_length: 16; j_call: TRBJ2-3; v_call: TRBV27; d_call: TRBD2; clone_size: once; cdr3_nt: TGTGCCAGCAGGAGGAAAAGCGGGGGGAACACAGATACGCAGTATTTT; cdr3_aa: CASRRKSGGNTDTQYF
cdr3_length: 15; j_call: TRBJ2-2; v_call: TRBV24-1; d_call: -; clone_size: -; cdr3_nt: TGTGCCACCAGTGATTCTAAGAGGAACACCGGGGAGCTGTTTTTT; cdr3_aa: CATSDSKRNTGELFF
cdr3_length: 13; j_call: TRBJ1-1; v_call: TRBV12-3/TRBV12-4; d_call: -; clone_size: -; cdr3_nt: TGTGCCAGCAGTTTACTCGGGGGCACTGAAGCTTTCTTT; cdr3_aa: CASSLLGGTEAFF
cdr3_length: 15; j_call: TRBJ2-5; v_call: TRBV5-1; d_call: TRBD1; clone_size: -; cdr3_nt: TGCGCCAGCAGCAAATCGGGACAGGTACAAGAGACCCAGTACTTC; cdr3_aa: CASSKSGQVQETQYF
cdr3_length: 13; j_call: TRBJ2-3; v_call: TRBV5-1; d_call: TRBD1; clone_size: once; cdr3_nt: TGCGCCAGCGGACAGGGGAGCACAGATACGCAGTATTTT; cdr3_aa: CASGQGSTDTQYF
cdr3_length: 15; j_call: TRBJ1-2; v_call: TRBV5-1; d_call: -; clone_size: -; cdr3_nt: TGCGCCAGTACACCCTTAGGCGGAGCGGCCTATGGCTACACCTTC; cdr3_aa: CASTPLGGAAYGYTF
cdr3_length: 16; j_call: TRBJ1-2; v_call: TRBV19; d_call: -; clone_size: -; cdr3_nt: TGTGCCAGTAGTATAGGTCGGTCGGCAGGCAACTATGGCTACACCTTC; cdr3_aa: CASSIGRSAGNYGYTF
cdr3_length: 14; j_call: TRBJ1-6; v_call: TRBV10-2; d_call: -; clone_size: few; cdr3_nt: TGCGCCAGCAGTGAGGCAGGGCCAAATTCACCCCTCCACTTT; cdr3_aa: CASSEAGPNSPLHF
cdr3_length: 15; j_call: TRBJ2-3; v_call: TRBV7-2; d_call: TRBD1; clone_size: -; cdr3_nt: TGTGCCAGCAGCAACCGGGACAGGATCACAGATACGCAGTATTTT; cdr3_aa: CASSNRDRITDTQYF
cdr3_length: 15; j_call: TRBJ2-1; v_call: TRBV5-6; d_call: -; clone_size: few; cdr3_nt: TGTGCCAGCAGCTTGTTATCGGGGGCGGACAATGAGCAGTTCTTC; cdr3_aa: CASSLLSGADNEQFF
cdr3_length: 15; j_call: TRBJ2-3; v_call: TRBV28; d_call: -; clone_size: -; cdr3_nt: TGTGCCAGCAGTTTTTGGGGTTCGGGCACAGATACGCAGTATTTT; cdr3_aa: CASSFWGSGTDTQYF
cdr3_length: 13; j_call: TRBJ2-3; v_call: TRBV19; d_call: -; clone_size: -; cdr3_nt: TGTGCCAGTATGGTACGGGGGAAGGGGGCGCAGTATTTT; cdr3_aa: CASMVRGKGAQYF
cdr3_length: 13; j_call: TRBJ1-2; v_call: TRBV28; d_call: -; clone_size: -; cdr3_nt: TGTGCCAGCTGTTCGCCACAGATTTATGGCTACACCTTC; cdr3_aa: CASCSPQIYGYTF
cdr3_length: 14; j_call: TRBJ1-3; v_call: TRBV28; d_call: -; clone_size: -; cdr3_nt: TGTGCCAGCAGTCTGACAGGCTCTGGAAACACCATATATTTT; cdr3_aa: CASSLTGSGNTIYF
cdr3_length: 14; j_call: TRBJ2-3; v_call: TRBV7-2; d_call: TRBD2; clone_size: -; cdr3_nt: TGTGCCAGCAGTTTGGGACTAGCGTTAGATACGCAGTATTTT; cdr3_aa: CASSLGLALDTQYF
cdr3_length: 17; j_call: TRBJ2-2; v_call: TRBV19; d_call: TRBD2; clone_size: once; cdr3_nt: TGTGCCAGTAGTATTCGGGCTAGCGGGGTTAACACCGGGGAGCTGTTTTTT; cdr3_aa: CASSIRASGVNTGELFF
cdr3_length: 16; j_call: TRBJ1-3; v_call: TRBV21-1; d_call: -; clone_size: -; cdr3_nt: TGTGCCAGCAGCATGGGACAGGGGGCGGCGGGAAACACCATATATTTT; cdr3_aa: CASSMGQGAAGNTIYF
cdr3_length: 16; j_call: TRBJ1-1; v_call: TRBV7-2; d_call: TRBD1; clone_size: once; cdr3_nt: TGTGCCAGCAGCCCTCGACAGGGGGCTCTGAACACTGAAGCTTTCTTT; cdr3_aa: CASSPRQGALNTEAFF
cdr3_length: 20; j_call: TRBJ2-1; v_call: TRBV9; d_call: TRBD1; clone_size: -; cdr3_nt: TGTGCCAGCAGCGTAAGTTCTTCGTCGGGCAGGGGGTTGTCCTACAATGAGCAGTTCTTC; cdr3_aa: CASSVSSSSGRGLSYNEQFF
cdr3_length: 17; j_call: TRBJ2-1; v_call: TRBV18; d_call: TRBD2; clone_size: -; cdr3_nt: TGTGCCAGCTCACCACGACATAGCGGGGACCAATACAATGAGCAGTTCTTC; cdr3_aa: CASSPRHSGDQYNEQFF
cdr3_length: 16; j_call: TRBJ1-2; v_call: TRBV28; d_call: -; clone_size: few; cdr3_nt: TGTGCCAGCAGTTTAACCACCCAGACAGGCTCCGGTGGCTACACCTTC; cdr3_aa: CASSLTTQTGSGGYTF
cdr3_length: 15; j_call: TRBJ1-1; v_call: TRBV5-4; d_call: TRBD1; clone_size: -; cdr3_nt: TGTGCCAGCAGCTGGGACAGGGCGGGGTACACTGAAGCTTTCTTT; cdr3_aa: CASSWDRAGYTEAFF
cdr3_length: 13; j_call: TRBJ2-1; v_call: TRBV4-3; d_call: -; clone_size: -; cdr3_nt: TGCGCCAGCAGCCCTATTGGGAACAATGAGCAGTTCTTC; cdr3_aa: CASSPIGNNEQFF
cdr3_length: 14; j_call: TRBJ1-6; v_call: TRBV3-1/TRBV3-2; d_call: -; clone_size: -; cdr3_nt: TGTGCCAGCAGCCAAGTCGGGGACCTTTCACCCCTCCACTTT; cdr3_aa: CASSQVGDLSPLHF
cdr3_length: 15; j_call: TRBJ2-1; v_call: TRBV7-2; d_call: -; clone_size: -; cdr3_nt: TGTGCCAGCAGCTTGGGACCGGGATCCTACAATGAGCAGTTCTTC; cdr3_aa: CASSLGPGSYNEQFF
cdr3_length: 14; j_call: TRBJ1-6; v_call: TRBV27; d_call: -; clone_size: few; cdr3_nt: TGTGCCAGCATGCGTGGGTCCTATAATTCACCCCTCCACTTT; cdr3_aa: CASMRGSYNSPLHF
cdr3_length: 15; j_call: TRBJ2-1; v_call: TRBV30; d_call: -; clone_size: -; cdr3_nt: TGTGCCTGGAGTACAGGGCCTCAATCCTACAATGAGCAGTTCTTC; cdr3_aa: CAWSTGPQSYNEQFF
cdr3_length: 16; j_call: TRBJ2-5; v_call: TRBV18; d_call: TRBD2; clone_size: -; cdr3_nt: TGTGCCAGCTCACCCCGGGGAGCGGGGACCCAAGAGACCCAGTACTTC; cdr3_aa: CASSPRGAGTQETQYF
cdr3_length: 14; j_call: TRBJ2-1; v_call: TRBV28; d_call: TRBD2; clone_size: -; cdr3_nt: TGTGCCAGCAGCGTAGCGGGGGGGCTCAATGAGCAGTTCTTC; cdr3_aa: CASSVAGGLNEQFF
cdr3_length: 16; j_call: TRBJ2-2; v_call: TRBV2; d_call: -; clone_size: few; cdr3_nt: TGTGCCAGCAGGGAAGAGTTGCTGGGGGACACCGGGGAGCTGTTTTTT; cdr3_aa: CASREELLGDTGELFF